A single sample is the source of the 29 T cell receptor beta chains below, sequenced in a study of cytomegalovirus exposure and HLA in healthy donors. The PCR used 60 Vbeta and 13 Jbeta primers. The repertoire was sequenced with immunoSEQ multiplex PCR; TCRdb's copy has only in-frame clones and lacks some. The sample lists 150,000 to 170,000 clones, more than 75% occurring once. The sequenced sample was PBMCs. These receptors were collected from a man under 40 in good health and CMV-seropositive.

This clone came up once. The J gene is TRBJ1-4, the V gene TRBV9; perhaps TRBD1 as D (5 bases). Germline V lookup: CDR1 SGDLS, CDR2 YYNGEE. The V end was cut by 3 bases, the J end by 5 bases, with 14 bases between. The CDR3 length is 15 residues. The CDR3 spells CASSDGYRPNEKLFF. The CDR3 DNA follows: TGTGCCAGCAGCGATGGGTACAGGCCCAATGAAAAACTGTTTTTT.

This chain uses TRBV7-2 with TRBJ1-1; D not certain. Germline V gives CDR1 SGHTA, CDR2 FQGNSA. The V end was cut by 2 bases, the J end by 4 bases, with 8 bases between. CDR3 size: 13 residues. This chain's CDR3 is CASSLKGSTEAFF. CDR3 bases: TGTGCCAGCAGCTTAAAAGGGAGCACTGAAGCTTTCTTT. The full variable domain, completed using reference TRBV7-2 and TRBJ1-1, is GAGVSQSPSNKVTEKGKDVELRCDPISGHTALYWYRQSLGQGLEFLIYFQGNSAPDKSGLPSDRFSAERTGGSVSTLTIQRTQQEDSAVYLCASSLKGSTEAFFGQGTRLTVV.

This sequence joins TRBV27 and TRBJ2-1, with 7 bases fitting TRBD2. Germline lookup yields CDR1 MNHEY and CDR2 SMNVEV (reference sequence). The CDR3 runs 14 residues. Trimming removed 0 bases from V and 14 bases from J; junction bases left unmatched: 10. The CDR3 sequence is CASSLSSWAGEEFF. CDR3 nucleotides: TGTGCCAGCAGTTTATCCTCCTGGGCGGGAGAAGAGTTCTTC.

This sequence joins TRBV5-5 and TRBJ2-7; TRBD1 matches 10 bases. Looked up from germline, CDR1 is SGHKS and CDR2 is YYEKEE (reference sequence). The CDR3 runs 17 residues. Unmatched junction bases numbered 14, after V lost 4 bases and J lost 4 bases. The CDR3 sequence is CASSKDGDRGATYEQYF. In DNA, the CDR3 is TGTGCCAGCAGCAAGGATGGGGACAGGGGTGCAACATACGAGCAGTACTTC.

This chain uses TRBV5-8 with TRBJ2-3, with D hard to call. V was cut by 0 bases and J by 1 base, with 6 bases left in between. This CDR3 spans 14 amino acids. Germline V gene sequence: CDR1 SGHTS, CDR2 YDEGEE. DNA for the CDR3: TGTGCCAGCAGCTTGGGTACAGGCACAGATACGCAGTATTTT. It codes for CASSLGTGTDTQYF. Together with reference TRBV5-8 and TRBJ2-3, the CDR3 gives the full variable domain: EAGVTQSPTHLIKTRGQQATLRCSPISGHTSVYWYQQALGLGLQFLLWYDEGEERNRGNFPPRFSGRQFPNYSSELNVNALELEDSALYLCASSLGTGTDTQYFGPGTRLTVL.

This chain links TRBV19 with TRBJ2-1, with 7 bases aligning to TRBD1. V dropped 7 bases and J dropped 2; count of bases not matched to a gene: 8. From germline, CDR1 is LNHDA and CDR2 SQIVND (reference sequence). The CDR3 extends over 15 amino acids. DNA for the CDR3: TGTGCCAGTACCCCCGGGACAGTTGCCTACAATGAGCAGTTCTTC. Translation: CASTPGTVAYNEQFF.

This clone was counted only a few times. The genes are TRBV19 and TRBJ2-7; 10 bases are a match to TRBD2. Germline CDR1 and CDR2: LNHDA and SQIVND (reference sequence). The junction had 9 bases not matched to a gene; V was cut back by 7 bases and J by 6 bases. The CDR3 totals 14 residues. CDR3 bases: TGTGCCAGTAACAACATAGCGGGAGGCCGCGAGCAGTACTTC. Encoded protein: CASNNIAGGREQYF.

V and J are TRBV28 and TRBJ1-1; D possibly corresponds to TRBD1 (6 bases). This CDR3 region has 16 residues. Trimming left V 6 bases short and J 1 base short, with 18 bases between. Per the germline V gene, CDR1 is MDHEN and CDR2 is SYDVKM. The CDR3 nucleotides read TGTGCCAGCAGGTATGGCGGGGGGCGGACGAACACTGAAGCTTTCTTT. The encoded protein is CASRYGGGRTNTEAFF.

The chain has TRBV5-1 and TRBJ2-1, with 13 bases matching TRBD2. CDR1 is SGHRS and CDR2 is YFSETQ in the germline V gene. The CDR3 is made up of 15 amino acids. With V trimmed by 6 bases and J by 9 bases, 9 bases remained unmatched. The CDR3: CASKPWTSGSSEQFF. As DNA, the CDR3 is TGCGCCAGCAAACCTTGGACTAGCGGGAGTTCTGAGCAGTTCTTC.

The rearrangement uses TRBV2 and TRBJ2-3; 7 bases agree with TRBD1. The length of the CDR3 is 13 residues. V trimming: 5 bases; J trimming: 3 bases; junction bases outside the gene matches: 2. Germline CDR1 SNHLY, CDR2 FYNNEI. CDR3 loop: CASSTQGTDTQYF. The CDR3 DNA reads TGTGCCAGCAGTACACAGGGGACAGATACGCAGTATTTT.

V usage is TRBV5-6 and J usage is TRBJ1-1; D perhaps matches TRBD1 (5 bases). Germline CDR1 reads SGHDT; CDR2 reads YYEEEE. V was pared by 4 bases and J by 0 bases, with 13 bases between. The CDR3 is made up of 15 amino acids. Written as DNA, the CDR3 is TGTGCCAGCAGCGGGATTACAGGCTTGAACACTGAAGCTTTCTTT. As protein: CASSGITGLNTEAFF. The whole variable domain, remainder taken from reference TRBV5-6 and TRBJ1-1, is DAGVTQSPTHLIKTRGQQVTLRCSPKSGHDTVSWYQQALGQGPQFIFQYYEEEERQRGNFPDRFSGHQFPNYSSELNVNALLLGDSALYLCASSGITGLNTEAFFGQGTRLTVV.

The genes are TRBV6-1 and TRBJ2-1; tentative D call: TRBD2 (6 bases). The germline V and J ends were trimmed by 3 bases and 5 bases, with 14 bases remaining between them. Germline V CDR1 and CDR2: MNHNS, SASEGT. This CDR3 has 15 amino acids. The DNA of the CDR3 is TGTGCCAGCAGTGATCGCCCTAGCGAGAACAATGAGCAGTTCTTC. It yields the protein CASSDRPSENNEQFF.

This chain connects TRBV5-5 to TRBJ2-7, with 8 bases aligning to TRBD1. The germline V gene encodes CDR1 SGHKS and CDR2 YYEKEE (reference sequence). The J segment lost 2 bases and the V segment lost 5 bases, leaving 12 bases of the junction unmatched. This CDR3 has 16 amino acids. The CDR3 reads CASRREDRASTYEQYF. CDR3 DNA: TGTGCCAGCAGACGAGAGGACAGGGCAAGCACCTACGAGCAGTACTTC.

The CDR3 is CASGSRVYEQYF. Here the CDR3 DNA reads TGCGCCAGCGGGTCGAGGGTGTACGAGCAGTACTTC. The chain employs TRBV23-1 and TRBJ2-7; D is possibly TRBD2 (5 bases). TRBV23-1 is an open reading frame, and its role is uncertain. V lost 8 bases, J lost 4 bases, and 12 bases lay in between. The CDR3 runs to 12 residues.

CDR3 DNA sequence: TGTGCCAGCAGTCCCGGGAGGGCCGATGAGCAGTTCTTC. This codes for CASSPGRADEQFF. The chain couples TRBV28 to TRBJ2-1; 8 nucleotides line up with TRBD2. From germline, CDR1 is MDHEN and CDR2 SYDVKM. The CDR3 runs 13 residues. The J segment lost 8 bases and the V segment lost 5 bases, leaving 5 bases of the junction unmatched.

The genes are TRBV19 and TRBJ1-2; 9 bases map to TRBD1. Unmatched junction bases numbered 15, after V lost 5 bases and J lost 8 bases. This CDR3 is 16 amino acids long. Germline CDR1 LNHDA, CDR2 SQIVND (reference sequence). DNA for the CDR3: TGTGCCAGTAGTCCCTCACACAGGGGGCCGATGAGAGGCTACACCTTC. This codes for CASSPSHRGPMRGYTF. The whole variable domain, remainder taken from reference TRBV19 and TRBJ1-2, is DGGITQSPKYLFRKEGQNVTLSCEQNLNHDAMYWYRQDPGQGLRLIYYSQIVNDFQKGDIAEGYSVSREKKESFPLTVTSAQKNPTAFYLCASSPSHRGPMRGYTFGSGTRLTVV.

This clone turned up a few times. This chain links TRBV6-6 with TRBJ1-5, with 9 bases lining up with TRBD1. The CDR3 is 14 residues long. Germline V CDR1 and CDR2: MNHNY, SVGAGI (reference sequence). Germline trimming cut 4 bases from V and 6 bases from J; bases unmatched to any gene: 4. CDR3 sequence: CASSFGQGSQPQHF. The CDR3 DNA follows: TGTGCCAGCAGTTTCGGACAGGGGAGTCAGCCCCAGCATTTT.

The chain employs TRBV9 and TRBJ2-1; 14 positions match TRBD2. Germline V gives CDR1 SGDLS, CDR2 YYNGEE. The J segment lost 12 bases and the V segment lost 3 bases, leaving 11 bases of the junction unmatched. This CDR3 is 16 amino acids long. DNA for the CDR3: TGTGCCAGCAGCGCACGGGGGACTAGCGGGAGATCATGGCAGTTCTTC. It translates to CASSARGTSGRSWQFF.

The rearrangement uses TRBV5-1 and TRBJ2-6; weak D call: TRBD1 (5 bases). The V end lost 0 bases, the J end lost 0 bases, and 22 bases lay between the germline ends. This CDR3 comprises 21 residues. Germline assignment: CDR1 SGHRS and CDR2 YFSETQ. The DNA of the CDR3 is TGCGCCAGCAGCTTGGGGTTCCTGGGCGACAGTTCTCTCTCTGGGGCCAACGTCCTGACTTTC. Its translation is CASSLGFLGDSSLSGANVLTF.

The chain employs TRBV4-2 and TRBJ2-2; D perhaps matches TRBD1 (5 bases). Germline CDR1 LGHNA, CDR2 YNFKEQ. This CDR3 contains 18 residues. The V gene lost 0 bases and the J gene lost 2 bases, with 16 bases spanning the gap. CDR3 loop: CASSQDLGQGGNTGELFF. CDR3 coding DNA: TGTGCCAGCAGCCAAGATCTAGGGCAGGGCGGTAACACCGGGGAGCTGTTTTTT.

In DNA form, the CDR3 reads TGTGCCAGCAGAGGTAGCATCTACGAGCAGTACTTC. Translation gives CASRGSIYEQYF. This chain uses TRBV6-5 with TRBJ2-7; no definite D call. This CDR3 comprises 12 residues. The V gene's germline CDR1 is MNHEY and CDR2 SVGAGI. Trimming took 6 bases from V and 3 from J, leaving 9 bases between them.

The V and J genes are TRBV28 and TRBJ1-1; D is possibly TRBD1 (6 bases). Germline V CDR1 and CDR2: MDHEN, SYDVKM. This CDR3 contains 16 residues. V lost 9 bases, J lost 3 bases, and 23 bases lay in between. In nucleotides, the CDR3 is TGTGCCAGTGGTAAGGGGGGGGGTCAGGTGGACACTGAAGCTTTCTTT. Protein product: CASGKGGGQVDTEAFF.

This clone is a singleton in its sample. The rearrangement joins TRBV7-8 to TRBJ1-5; a possible D gene is TRBD1 (5 bases). Germline V gene lookup returns CDR1 SGHVS and CDR2 FQNEAQ. V was clipped by 3 bases and J by 2 bases, with 11 bases between them. CDR3 size: 15 residues. The CDR3 loop is CASSFSGGGNQPQHF. Here the CDR3 DNA reads TGTGCCAGCAGCTTCAGCGGGGGAGGCAATCAGCCCCAGCATTTT.

V and J are TRBV7-3 and TRBJ1-5; 8 bases agree with TRBD1. CDR1 is SGHTA and CDR2 is FQGTGA in the germline V gene. CDR3 length equals 15 residues. V gave up 6 bases and J gave up 7 bases; unmatched junction bases: 11. CDR3 coding DNA: TGTGCCAGCAGTTCCAGGGGGCGCATGGGGCAGCCCCAGCATTTT. This translates into CASSSRGRMGQPQHF.

The V and J genes are TRBV28 and TRBJ2-2, with D perhaps TRBD2 (6 bases). Germline loops: CDR1 MDHEN, CDR2 SYDVKM. V gave up 3 bases and J gave up 5 bases, with 10 bases separating them. CDR3 length equals 14 residues. The CDR3 loop reads CASSFIGGTGELFF. Here the CDR3 DNA reads TGTGCCAGCAGTTTTATAGGAGGGACCGGGGAGCTGTTTTTT.

This rearrangement joins TRBV5-1 to TRBJ2-3, with D perhaps matching TRBD2 (6 bases). From germline, CDR1 is SGHRS and CDR2 YFSETQ. CDR3 size: 15 residues. V was trimmed by 2 bases and J by 0 bases, leaving 10 bases between them. The CDR3 loop is CASSLGSGSTDTQYF. The CDR3 DNA reads TGCGCCAGCAGCTTAGGCAGCGGGAGCACAGATACGCAGTATTTT.

This clone was seen a few times. The chain employs TRBV4-2 and TRBJ2-3, with 9 bases lining up with TRBD2. With V trimmed by 0 bases and J by 0 bases, 1 base remained unmatched. Per the germline V gene, CDR1 is LGHNA and CDR2 is YNFKEQ. The length of the CDR3 is 16 residues. The CDR3 here is CASSQELAGSTDTQYF. The CDR3 bases are TGTGCCAGCAGCCAAGAGCTAGCGGGGAGCACAGATACGCAGTATTTT.

The CDR3 nucleotides read TGCGCCAGCAGAACCGACAGGAGCTCTGGGGCCAACGTCCTGACTTTC. Residues: CASRTDRSSGANVLTF. J is TRBJ2-6 and V is TRBV5-1, with D possibly being TRBD1 (6 bases). CDR1 is SGHRS, CDR2 YFSETQ, per germline. The CDR3 spans 16 residues. Trimming left V 5 bases short and J 0 bases short, with 12 bases between.

Details on this clone: A junction end diverges from the germline sequence, so it may reflect a read error. The rearrangement uses TRBV19 and TRBJ1-5, with 7 positions matching TRBD1. CDR3 length: 14 residues. The V gene's germline CDR1 is LNHDA and CDR2 SQIVND (reference sequence). CDR3 DNA: TGTGCCAGTAGTGACAGGGCCAGCAACCAGCCCCAGCATTTT. It is translated as CASSDRASNQPQHF.